The source of this T cell receptor beta chain is a study of blood T cell repertoires in COVID-19. Assay: immunoSEQ multiplex PCR; the TCRdb copy retains only in-frame clones and omits some. The profile covers about 140,000 clones, with about 70% appearing a single time and about an eighth taken by the ten largest. With 0 bases removed from V and 4 bases from J, the gap between germline ends came to 19 bases. This CDR3 is built from 18 residues. CDR1 and CDR2 (germline): SGDLS, YYNGEE. This TCR derives from a man aged 80 or over with acute or convalescent COVID-19. This chain links TRBV9 with TRBJ1-4; weak D call: TRBD1 (5 bases). The sample comprised peripheral blood. The DNA of the CDR3 is TGTGCCAGCAGCGTAGCCCCCGGGACTGCTCGGGTTAATGAAAAACTGTTTTTT. It encodes CASSVAPGTARVNEKLFF.